This T cell receptor beta chain was identified in a study of CD8+CD57+ T cells in acquired aplastic anemia. Study summary: Each DNA sample taken from sorted CD4+ and CD8+ cells came to 3 to 3.5 ug on average.

CDR3 and TCR beta VDJ profiling relied on a genomic DNA template. TCRdb re-called the reads with MiXCR, one entry per CDR3 protein. The data contain approximately 180,000 distinct CDR3 sequences, roughly 48% of them singletons. Germline values: CDR1 SGHAT, CDR2 FQNNGV. The CDR3 has 17 residues. V lost 4 bases and J lost 0, with 13 bases in between. The patients chosen for sequencing had shown expansion of CD8+CD57+ cells (detected by flow cytometry). There were no patients without severe acquired aplastic anemia. None of the patients had been given any therapy when their blood was sampled. Turning to this clonotype: Its antigen is as yet unknown.

Study-level findings and limits: Overlapping CD8+ CDR3 repertoires of patients and controls contained under 35 shared sequences.

Sequenced material: sorted CD4+, CD8+, or CD8+CD57+ T cells (not recorded which) from PBMCs. This chain links TRBV11-2 with TRBJ2-6, with D unresolved. The sequence was obtained from a human donor with aplastic anemia. CDR3 sequence reads: CASSSSSLLSGANVLTF. The CDR3 DNA reads TGTGCCAGCAGCTCCTCCAGTTTACTCTCTGGGGCCAACGTCCTGACTTTC.